Below, 29 T cell receptor beta chains from the same sample are listed, as sequenced in a study of cytomegalovirus exposure and HLA in healthy donors. 60 Vbeta and 13 Jbeta primers were used in PCR. Sequencing was performed with immunoSEQ multiplex PCR; in TCRdb, only in-frame clones are kept and a portion is missing. The table lists about 120,000 clones, 81% of them singletons. Sequencing input: PBMCs. These TCRs come from a woman in her forties in good health and CMV-seronegative.

This sequence joins TRBV29-1 and TRBJ1-1; D is unresolved. The germline V gene has CDR1 SQVTM and CDR2 ANQGSEA. V shed 6 bases and J shed 6 bases, with 14 bases lying between them. The CDR3 consists of 12 residues. Written as DNA, the CDR3 is TGCAGCGTCCCAGATTCCATCTCTGAAGCTTTCTTT. Translating it yields CSVPDSISEAFF.

In this sample, this clone turned up once. The J gene is TRBJ2-7, the V gene TRBV19; 7 nucleotides line up with TRBD2. The CDR3 runs to 15 residues. V was clipped by 6 bases and J by 3 bases; unmatched bases: 11. The germline V gene has CDR1 LNHDA and CDR2 SQIVND (reference sequence). Written as DNA, the CDR3 is TGTGCCAGTAGCTCACTCACGGGGGGTATCTACGAGCAGTACTTC. It is translated as CASSSLTGGIYEQYF.

The chain has TRBV7-3 and TRBJ2-1, with 10 bases lining up with TRBD2. The V segment lost 5 bases and the J segment 6 bases; nucleotides outside the gene matches: 7. The CDR3 runs 15 residues. Per germline, CDR1 SGHTA and CDR2 FQGTGA. The CDR3 DNA reads as TGTGCCAGCAGCATAATTAGCGGGGGGATCAATGAGCAGTTCTTC. It codes for CASSIISGGINEQFF. Supplemented by reference TRBV7-3 and TRBJ2-1, the full variable domain reads GAGVSQTPSNKVTEKGKYVELRCDPISGHTALYWYRQSLGQGPEFLIYFQGTGAADDSGLPNDRFFAVRPEGSVSTLKIQRTERGDSAVYLCASSIISGGINEQFFGPGTRLTVL.

This clone was detected once. CDR3 residues: CASSDSLGNQPQHF. In nucleotides, the CDR3 is TGTGCCAGCTCGGACTCATTGGGCAATCAGCCCCAGCATTTT. The V call is TRBV18, the J call TRBJ1-5; no definite D call. The CDR3 sequence is 14 residues long. Between the trimmed V and J ends, which lost 6 bases and 2 bases, there was a span of 11 bases. Germline V gene sequence: CDR1 KGHSH, CDR2 LQKENI.

The DNA of the CDR3 is TGTGCCAGCAGCTTAAGCGGGAGCCGCTACAATGAGCAGTTCTTC. Amino acids: CASSLSGSRYNEQFF. This sequence joins TRBV13 and TRBJ2-1, with 8 bases that match TRBD2. With 2 bases clipped from V and 3 bases from J, the junction kept 3 bases outside the gene matches. Germline loops: CDR1 PRHDT, CDR2 FYEKMQ (reference sequence). The CDR3 has 15 residues.

The genes are TRBV13 and TRBJ2-3; D is ambiguous. This CDR3 contains 19 residues. CDR1 is PRHDT and CDR2 is FYEKMQ in the germline V gene (reference sequence). The V end was cut by 0 bases, the J end by 0 bases, with 19 bases between. CDR3 coding DNA: TGTGCCAGCAGCTTAGGACTATCCACCCCAAGGAAAAGCACAGATACGCAGTATTTT. It is translated as CASSLGLSTPRKSTDTQYF.

The J gene is TRBJ2-7, the V gene TRBV6-6, with D maybe TRBD2 (6 bases). CDR1 is MNHNY, CDR2 SVGAGI, per germline (reference sequence). Between the trimmed V and J ends, which lost 6 bases and 8 bases, there was a span of 17 bases. The length of the CDR3 is 13 residues. CDR3 bases: TGTGCCAGCAGGCCAGCGGGCCAACCCCAGCAGTACTTC. Protein product: CASRPAGQPQQYF.

The chain recombines TRBV11-3 with TRBJ1-1, with 7 bases identical to TRBD1. CDR3 length: 13 residues. Trimming cost V 1 base and J 7 bases; bases outside gene matches: 3. Germline lookup yields CDR1 SGHNT and CDR2 YENEEA. In nucleotides, the CDR3 is TGTGCCAGCAGCTTAGGGAGGGACAGTGAAGCTTTCTTT. Translating it yields CASSLGRDSEAFF.

This chain joins TRBV6-6 and TRBJ2-7; tentatively, D is TRBD2 (5 bases). The V gene's germline CDR1 is MNHNY and CDR2 SVGAGI (reference sequence). V was clipped by 3 bases and J by 2 bases, with 17 bases between them. CDR3 length: 16 amino acids. CDR3 DNA sequence: TGTGCCAGCAGTTATTTTCGGATGGGGAGCACCTACGAGCAGTACTTC. It is translated as CASSYFRMGSTYEQYF.

The chain couples TRBV5-8 to TRBJ1-3; D is uncertain. Germline CDR1 SGHTS, CDR2 YDEGEE. The CDR3 is 14 residues long. V gave up 2 bases and J gave up 0 bases, with 6 bases separating them. CDR3 loop: CASSFIDSGNTIYF. DNA of the CDR3: TGTGCCAGCAGCTTTATAGACTCTGGAAACACCATATATTTT.

This clone was recorded once. The chain links TRBV5-4 to TRBJ1-2, with a possible D match to TRBD1 (6 bases). This CDR3 is 15 amino acids long. In germline, CDR1 is SGHNT, CDR2 YYREEE (reference sequence). V was pared by 2 bases and J by 7 bases, with 18 bases between. DNA for the CDR3: TGTGCCAGCAGCTTAGTTAGCAGGGGCCGGGGTGGCTACACCTTC. This sequence encodes CASSLVSRGRGGYTF.

This clone has only one observation. The V and J genes are TRBV29-1 and TRBJ1-1, with D tentatively TRBD1 (5 bases). The CDR3 contains 11 residues. Trimming removed 6 bases from V and 4 bases from J, with 9 bases in between. Germline lookup yields CDR1 SQVTM and CDR2 ANQGSEA. CDR3 sequence reads: CSVSGGTEAFF. The CDR3 region has the DNA TGCAGCGTGTCCGGGGGCACTGAAGCTTTCTTT.

This clone was counted only a few times. The genes are TRBV6-5 and TRBJ2-3; 7 bases map to TRBD1. Germline-derived CDR1 and CDR2 are MNHEY and SVGAGI. The CDR3 length is 15 residues. After removal of 6 bases from V and 1 base from J, the junction contained 7 bases not matched to a gene. The CDR3, as DNA: TGTGCCAGCAGCTTCAGGGGGTCTGGCACAGATACGCAGTATTTT. Its protein is CASSFRGSGTDTQYF.

Only a few counts were recorded for this clone. V is TRBV27 and J is TRBJ2-7, with 10 bases lining up with TRBD2. From germline, CDR1 is MNHEY and CDR2 SMNVEV (reference sequence). The CDR3 is 14 amino acids. V lost 4 bases and J lost 3; bases outside the gene matches: 3. The CDR3 DNA is TGTGCCAGCAGTTCGCAGCGGGAGGGCTACGAGCAGTACTTC. Translated, it gives CASSSQREGYEQYF.

The J gene is TRBJ2-6, the V gene TRBV7-6, with a tentative D call TRBD1 (5 bases). The CDR3 is 15 amino acids. Trimming removed 3 bases at V and 3 bases at J, with 9 bases between. CDR1 SGHVS and CDR2 FNYEAQ come from the germline V gene. CDR3 loop: CASSLGPFGANVLTF. The CDR3 DNA follows: TGTGCCAGCAGCTTGGGGCCTTTTGGGGCCAACGTCCTGACTTTC.

The chain recombines TRBV21-1 with TRBJ1-1; the table gives TRBD1 as D, unverified against the DNA. TRBV21-1 is recorded as a pseudogene. This CDR3 comprises 16 residues. CDR3 residues: CASSKVNRVMLREAFF. The CDR3 DNA reads as TGTGCCAGCAGCAAAGTTAACAGGGTCATGTTAAGAGAAGCTTTCTTT.

The V gene is TRBV5-4, the J gene TRBJ2-5; perhaps TRBD1 as D (5 bases). Germline CDR1 is SGHNT and CDR2 is YYREEE (reference sequence). V gave up 5 bases and J gave up 7 bases, with 21 bases separating them. This CDR3 is 15 amino acids long. For the CDR3, the DNA is TGTGCCAGCAGGTCCTTTGGGGCCGCCGTAGGGACCCAGTACTTC. Translation gives CASRSFGAAVGTQYF.

This chain joins TRBV13 and TRBJ2-2, with a weak D call TRBD1 (5 bases). The CDR3 spans 16 residues. CDR1 is PRHDT, CDR2 FYEKMQ, per germline (reference sequence). The ends were cut back, 4 bases at V and 0 bases at J, with 12 bases in the middle. The CDR3 nucleotides are TGTGCCAGCAGCTGGGCAGGGTCCGCGAACACCGGGGAGCTGTTTTTT. As protein: CASSWAGSANTGELFF. Filled out from reference TRBV13 and TRBJ2-2, the complete variable domain reads AAGVIQSPRHLIKEKRETATLKCYPIPRHDTVYWYQQGPGQDPQFLISFYEKMQSDKGSIPDRFSAQQFSDYHSELNMSSLELGDSALYFCASSWAGSANTGELFFGEGSRLTVL.

The rearrangement links TRBV6-6 to TRBJ2-7, with D tentatively TRBD2 (5 bases). From germline, CDR1 is MNHNY and CDR2 SVGAGI (reference sequence). The CDR3 is 13 residues long. The V and J ends lost 6 bases and 1 base respectively, with 10 bases between them. The CDR3 is CASSGLASYEQYF. CDR3 in DNA: TGTGCCAGCAGCGGTCTAGCATCCTACGAGCAGTACTTC.

This clone was observed a single time. This chain links TRBV30 with TRBJ2-7; perhaps TRBD1 as D (6 bases). Germline V gives CDR1 GTSNPN, CDR2 SVGIG (reference sequence). The CDR3 has 13 amino acids. Trimming shortened V by 7 bases and J by 0 bases, and 13 bases separated the two germline ends. CDR3 amino acids: CASRDTYSYEQYF. CDR3 DNA sequence: TGTGCCTCCCGGGACACTTACTCCTACGAGCAGTACTTC.

The J gene is TRBJ2-1, the V gene TRBV29-1; weak D call: TRBD2 (5 bases). V lost 4 bases and J lost 0, with 10 bases in between. Germline-derived CDR1 and CDR2 are SQVTM and ANQGSEA. The CDR3 is 14 amino acids. CDR3 sequence reads: CSVGRGSSYNEQFF. The CDR3 DNA is TGCAGCGTTGGGAGAGGGAGCTCCTACAATGAGCAGTTCTTC.

The chain uses TRBV19 and TRBJ1-2; 9 bases match TRBD1. The germline CDR1 and CDR2 sequences are LNHDA and SQIVND (reference sequence). This CDR3 spans 15 amino acids. The V gene end was trimmed by 3 bases and the J gene end by 5 bases; junction bases not matched to a gene: 7. CDR3 nucleotide sequence: TGTGCCAGTAGTATCCCGGGACAGGGTTCGTATGGCTACACCTTC. Translated: CASSIPGQGSYGYTF. Looking up the rest from reference TRBV19 and TRBJ1-2 gives the full variable domain: DGGITQSPKYLFRKEGQNVTLSCEQNLNHDAMYWYRQDPGQGLRLIYYSQIVNDFQKGDIAEGYSVSREKKESFPLTVTSAQKNPTAFYLCASSIPGQGSYGYTFGSGTRLTVV.

The chain joins TRBV5-6 to TRBJ2-2, with 10 bases identical to TRBD1. Unmatched junction bases numbered 6, after V lost 4 bases and J lost 0 bases. The CDR3 is 17 amino acids. CDR1 SGHDT and CDR2 YYEEEE come from the germline V gene. The DNA for the CDR3 is TGTGCCAGCAGCGGGACCGGACAGGGGGCGAACACCGGGGAGCTGTTTTTT. Its protein product is CASSGTGQGANTGELFF.

The V gene is TRBV6-5, the J gene TRBJ2-3; D is unclear. The germline V gene has CDR1 MNHEY and CDR2 SVGAGI. The CDR3 runs 15 residues. Trimming took off 2 bases at V and 2 bases at J, with 11 bases between the two ends. The CDR3 nucleotides are TGTGCCAGCAGTTACGAAGGAGTTCCCACAGATACGCAGTATTTT. Translation gives CASSYEGVPTDTQYF.

The V gene is TRBV10-3, the J gene TRBJ1-5; 8 positions match TRBD1. Germline values: CDR1 ENHRY, CDR2 SYGVKD. V shed 6 bases, J shed 3 bases, and the junction held 7 bases outside the gene matches. CDR3 size: 15 residues. CDR3 DNA sequence: TGTGCCATCAGAGCACAACAGGGGGACAATCAGCCCCAGCATTTT. It yields the protein CAIRAQQGDNQPQHF.

The chain employs TRBV6-5 and TRBJ1-6, with 8 nucleotides matching TRBD1. J was trimmed by 9 bases and V by 6 bases; bases with no gene match: 10. Looked up from germline, CDR1 is MNHEY and CDR2 is SVGAGI. This CDR3 region has 15 residues. The DNA for the CDR3 is TGTGCCAGCAGCAGCCGGACAGGGAAGGTTTCACCCCTCCACTTT. Translation gives CASSSRTGKVSPLHF.

The genes are TRBV28 and TRBJ2-7; 9 bases line up with TRBD1. CDR3 length equals 14 residues. Germline V gives CDR1 MDHEN, CDR2 SYDVKM. V was pared by 5 bases and J by 5 bases, with 7 bases of the junction left unmatched. The CDR3 DNA follows: TGTGCCAGCAGTGGGGGGACAGGGATCCACGAGCAGTACTTC. Translation: CASSGGTGIHEQYF.

The chain has TRBV2 and TRBJ1-5, with D possibly matching TRBD1 (6 bases). CDR3 size: 14 residues. The germline V gene has CDR1 SNHLY and CDR2 FYNNEI. Trimming took off 5 bases at V and 0 bases at J, with 8 bases between the two ends. The CDR3 region has the DNA TGTGCCAGCAGTCAGACAGGTAGCAATCAGCCCCAGCATTTT. As protein: CASSQTGSNQPQHF.

This clone was counted many times. The chain has TRBV6-4 and TRBJ2-7; 14 positions agree with TRBD2. Germline trimming cut 6 bases from V and 3 bases from J; bases unmatched to any gene: 4. Germline CDR1 reads MRHNA; CDR2 reads SNTAGT. This CDR3 spans 15 amino acids. The CDR3 loop reads CASSEGTSGGYEQYF. In DNA form, the CDR3 reads TGTGCCAGCAGCGAGGGGACTAGCGGGGGCTACGAGCAGTACTTC.